A single sample is the source of the 19 T cell receptor beta chains below, sequenced in a study of blood T cell repertoires in COVID-19. Produced via immunoSEQ multiplex PCR; TCRdb's table is partial and in-frame only. The sample shows 200,000 to 250,000 clones, around four fifths of them seen only once. Sequencing was performed on peripheral blood. These receptors all come from a man aged 45-65 years with acute or convalescent COVID-19.

This clone occurred a few times. The CDR3, as DNA: TGTGCCAGCAGCTCCGGGGGGATAAATCAGCCCCAGCATTTT. Translated: CASSSGGINQPQHF. The J gene is TRBJ1-5, the V gene TRBV7-9; maybe TRBD1 (5 bases). Trimming took 4 bases from V and 4 from J, leaving 11 bases between them. The germline V gene encodes CDR1 SEHNR and CDR2 FQNEAQ (reference sequence). This CDR3 has 14 residues.

The chain is built from TRBV6-5 and TRBJ2-3, with unresolved D. This CDR3 contains 14 residues. Trimming cost V 2 bases and J 1 base, with 7 bases left between them. Germline-derived CDR1 and CDR2 are MNHEY and SVGAGI. The CDR3 reads CASSYVSRTDTQYF. In DNA form, the CDR3 reads TGTGCCAGCAGTTACGTCAGTCGCACAGATACGCAGTATTTT.

This chain connects TRBV2 to TRBJ1-2, with TRBD1 matching 11 bases. The CDR3 loop spans 15 amino acids. V dropped 9 bases and J dropped 4; count of bases not matched to a gene: 10. Germline assignment: CDR1 SNHLY and CDR2 FYNNEI. The CDR3: CARRDRGVPPYGYTF. Here the CDR3 DNA reads TGTGCCAGACGGGACAGGGGGGTTCCCCCCTATGGCTACACCTTC.

Points on this clone: The same CDR3 is also encoded by other DNA sequences in this sample. This chain connects TRBV5-6 to TRBJ1-5; no clear D gene. Germline V gives CDR1 SGHDT, CDR2 YYEEEE. This CDR3 is 14 amino acids long. Trimming shortened V by 4 bases and J by 1 base, and 9 bases separated the two germline ends. The CDR3 nucleotides are TGTGCCAGCAGCCTCAGAGGGAGCAATCAGCCCCAGCATTTT. Protein product: CASSLRGSNQPQHF.

The chain has TRBV25-1 and TRBJ2-1; 11 nucleotides match TRBD2. Germline-derived CDR1 and CDR2 are MGHDK and SYGVNS. The V and J ends lost 4 bases and 7 bases, in that order; junction bases with no gene match: 3. This CDR3 has 14 residues. The DNA of the CDR3 is TGTGCCAGCAGTGTAGCGGGAGGGCTGAATGAGCAGTTCTTC. It translates to CASSVAGGLNEQFF.

This clone was seen a few times. V is TRBV5-1 and J is TRBJ2-5, with 9 bases lining up with TRBD2. With V trimmed by 5 bases and J by 1 base, 3 bases remained unmatched. CDR1 SGHRS and CDR2 YFSETQ come from the germline V gene. This CDR3 is built from 14 residues. In DNA, the CDR3 is TGCGCCAGCAGGGTTAGCGGGGGCCAAGAGACCCAGTACTTC. As protein: CASRVSGGQETQYF.

The rearrangement joins TRBV7-5 to TRBJ2-1; TRBD1, the table's D call, was not compared with the DNA. TRBV7-5 is an annotated pseudogene. The CDR3 covers 17 residues. The CDR3 spells CARSSQGALPLYNEQFF. CDR3 in DNA: TGTGCCAGAAGCTCACAGGGGGCCTTGCCCTTATACAATGAGCAGTTCTTC.

This clone was detected only a few times. The rearrangement joins TRBV24-1 to TRBJ2-5, with D perhaps matching TRBD1 (6 bases). The CDR3 totals 15 residues. Germline lookup yields CDR1 KGHDR and CDR2 SFDVKD. V lost 4 bases to trimming and J lost 3 bases, with 14 bases between them. The CDR3 DNA follows: TGTGCCACCAGTGACTCCGGACAGTTTGAAGAGACCCAGTACTTC. It encodes CATSDSGQFEETQYF.

The V and J genes are TRBV6-5 and TRBJ2-7, with TRBD1 as a possible D gene (6 bases). The CDR3 is 15 residues long. The germline CDR1 and CDR2 sequences are MNHEY and SVGAGI. V lost 5 bases, J lost 3 bases, and 17 bases lay in between. Here the CDR3 reads CASSPNRDTGYEQYF. The CDR3 DNA follows: TGTGCCAGCAGTCCTAACCGGGACACGGGCTACGAGCAGTACTTC.

This sequence joins TRBV30 and TRBJ2-7; D may be TRBD1 (5 bases). The CDR3 totals 11 residues. Deletions cut 5 bases from V and 6 bases from J, with 11 bases between. Germline V gene sequence: CDR1 GTSNPN, CDR2 SVGIG (reference sequence). The CDR3 here is CAWGQGSEQYF. The CDR3 DNA sequence: TGTGCCTGGGGGCAGGGCTCCGAGCAGTACTTC.

This chain links TRBV29-1 with TRBJ1-1; 8 nucleotides line up with TRBD1. The ends lost 7 bases at V and 5 bases at J; junction bases unmatched: 6. There are 12 residues in the CDR3. Germline values: CDR1 SQVTM, CDR2 ANQGSEA. The CDR3 nucleotides are TGCAGCGCCCGACAGGGGCATACTGAAGCTTTCTTT. Translating gives CSARQGHTEAFF.

The chain recombines TRBV5-6 with TRBJ2-7; 12 bases match TRBD2. Per the germline V gene, CDR1 is SGHDT and CDR2 is YYEEEE. The CDR3 contains 15 residues. The V and J ends lost 2 bases and 3 bases, in that order; junction bases with no gene match: 3. CDR3: CASSLVTSGSYEQYF. CDR3 nucleotide sequence: TGTGCCAGCAGCTTAGTGACTAGCGGGAGCTACGAGCAGTACTTC.

This chain uses TRBV12-3 or TRBV12-4 with TRBJ1-1; D is unclear. CDR3 size: 13 residues. V was trimmed by 7 bases and J by 0 bases, leaving 9 bases between them. This CDR3 is CASIYQLNTEAFF. The CDR3 DNA follows: TGTGCCAGCATCTACCAACTGAACACTGAAGCTTTCTTT.

The chain recombines TRBV2 with TRBJ1-3; TRBD1 might be the D (5 bases). This CDR3 region has 14 residues. Looked up from germline, CDR1 is SNHLY and CDR2 is FYNNEI. V dropped 3 bases and J dropped 2 bases, with 8 bases sitting between them. Here the CDR3 reads CASSDRRAGNTIYF. The DNA of the CDR3 is TGTGCCAGCAGTGATCGCAGGGCTGGAAACACCATATATTTT.

This clone was seen more than once but under ten times. The chain carries TRBV6-5 and TRBJ1-3, with 8 nucleotides matching TRBD1. The CDR3 loop spans 16 amino acids. CDR1 is MNHEY and CDR2 is SVGAGI in the germline V gene. V lost 2 bases and J lost 4; bases outside the gene matches: 7. CDR3 sequence reads: CASSYTDGTGGNTIYF. The CDR3 DNA is TGTGCCAGCAGTTACACCGATGGGACAGGAGGAAACACCATATATTTT.

The CDR3 nucleotides are TGTGCCAGCAGTTACTCAGCCAGCGCAGGGGTAGGCGAGCAGTACTTC. Translating it yields CASSYSASAGVGEQYF. The rearrangement joins TRBV6-5 to TRBJ2-7, with D possibly TRBD1 on 6 matching bases. The CDR3 runs to 16 residues. V lost 0 bases and J lost 6, with 18 bases in between. Germline assignment: CDR1 MNHEY and CDR2 SVGAGI.

The V and J genes are TRBV28 and TRBJ1-4; D is unclear. V lost 3 bases and J 6 bases, leaving 8 bases between the germline ends. The CDR3 has 13 amino acids. CDR1 is MDHEN, CDR2 SYDVKM, per germline. The CDR3 reads CASSLSQDEKLFF. The CDR3 DNA reads as TGTGCCAGCAGTTTGAGCCAGGATGAAAAACTGTTTTTT.

The chain joins TRBV4-2 to TRBJ1-2; D is uncertain. Trimming took off 0 bases at V and 6 bases at J, with 8 bases between the two ends. Looked up from germline, CDR1 is LGHNA and CDR2 is YNFKEQ. The CDR3 runs to 13 residues. CDR3 coding DNA: TGTGCCAGCAGCCAAGATAGAATTGATGGCTACACCTTC. Its protein is CASSQDRIDGYTF.

The gene calls are TRBV5-6 and TRBJ2-1; TRBD1 agrees at 10 bases. This CDR3 spans 17 amino acids. Germline CDR1 is SGHDT and CDR2 is YYEEEE. The V and J ends lost 0 bases and 3 bases, in that order; junction bases with no gene match: 6. The CDR3 protein is CASSLGAGTGVYNEQFF. In DNA form, the CDR3 reads TGTGCCAGCAGCTTGGGGGCTGGGACAGGGGTCTACAATGAGCAGTTCTTC.